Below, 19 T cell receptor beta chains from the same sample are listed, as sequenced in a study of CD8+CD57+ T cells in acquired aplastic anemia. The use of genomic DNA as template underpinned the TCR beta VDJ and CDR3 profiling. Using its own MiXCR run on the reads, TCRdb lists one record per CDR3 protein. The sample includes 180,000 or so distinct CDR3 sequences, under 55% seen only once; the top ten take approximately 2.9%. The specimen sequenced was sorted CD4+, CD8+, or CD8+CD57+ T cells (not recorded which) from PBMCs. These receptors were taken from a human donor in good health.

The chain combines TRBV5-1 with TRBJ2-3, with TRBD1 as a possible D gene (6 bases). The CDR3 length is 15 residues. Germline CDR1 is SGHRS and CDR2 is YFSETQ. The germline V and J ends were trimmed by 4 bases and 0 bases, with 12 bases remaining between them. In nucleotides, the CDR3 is TGCGCCAGCAGCGACGGGACACCTAGCACAGATACGCAGTATTTT. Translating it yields CASSDGTPSTDTQYF.

The CDR3 reads CASSFFTSGGGEQFF. The CDR3 bases are TGTGCCAGCAGCTTTTTTACTAGCGGGGGCGGTGAGCAGTTCTTC. V usage is TRBV11-2 and J usage is TRBJ2-1; TRBD2 aligns across 11 bases. The CDR3 totals 15 residues. V lost 3 bases to trimming and J lost 9 bases; unmatched junction nucleotides: 7. The germline V gene has CDR1 SGHAT and CDR2 FQNNGV.

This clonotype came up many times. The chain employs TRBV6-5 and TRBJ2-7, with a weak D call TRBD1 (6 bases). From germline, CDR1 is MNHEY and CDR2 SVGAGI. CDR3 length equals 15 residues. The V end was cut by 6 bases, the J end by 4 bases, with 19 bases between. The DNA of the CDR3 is TGTGCCAGCAGACGCCGGGACACCGGTGGGTACGAGCAGTACTTC. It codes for CASRRRDTGGYEQYF.

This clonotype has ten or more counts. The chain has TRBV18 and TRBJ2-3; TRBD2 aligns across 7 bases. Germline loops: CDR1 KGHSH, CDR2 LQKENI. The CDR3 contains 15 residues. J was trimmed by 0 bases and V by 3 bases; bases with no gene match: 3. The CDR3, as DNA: TGTGCCAGCTCACCCTGGGGGGGGAGCACAGATACGCAGTATTTT. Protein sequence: CASSPWGGSTDTQYF.

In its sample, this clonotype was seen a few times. The CDR3 DNA follows: TGTGCCAGCAGTGAAAGGGGCTCCTACGAGCAGTACTTC. Amino acid sequence: CASSERGSYEQYF. The chain links TRBV2 to TRBJ2-7; tentative D call: TRBD1 (5 bases). The CDR3 totals 13 residues. CDR1 is SNHLY and CDR2 is FYNNEI in the germline V gene. V gave up 2 bases and J gave up 0 bases, with 5 bases separating them.

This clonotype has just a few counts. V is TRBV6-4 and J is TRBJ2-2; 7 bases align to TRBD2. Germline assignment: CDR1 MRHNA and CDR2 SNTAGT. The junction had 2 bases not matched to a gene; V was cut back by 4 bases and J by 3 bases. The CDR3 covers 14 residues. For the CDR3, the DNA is TGTGCCAGCAGTGTGCTAGCGGACACCGGGGAGCTGTTTTTT. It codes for CASSVLADTGELFF.

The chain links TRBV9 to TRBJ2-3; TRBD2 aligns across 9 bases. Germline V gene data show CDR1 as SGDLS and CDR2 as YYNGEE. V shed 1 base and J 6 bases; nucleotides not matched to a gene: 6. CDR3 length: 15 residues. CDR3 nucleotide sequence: TGTGCCAGCAGCGTATGGACTAGCGTTTCGGATACGCAGTATTTT. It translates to CASSVWTSVSDTQYF.

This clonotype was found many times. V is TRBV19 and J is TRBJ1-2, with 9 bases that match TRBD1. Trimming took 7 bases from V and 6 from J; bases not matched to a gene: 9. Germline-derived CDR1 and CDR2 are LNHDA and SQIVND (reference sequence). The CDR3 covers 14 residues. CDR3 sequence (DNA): TGTGCCAGTAACGACCGGGACAGGGTGCATGGCTACACCTTC. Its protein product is CASNDRDRVHGYTF.

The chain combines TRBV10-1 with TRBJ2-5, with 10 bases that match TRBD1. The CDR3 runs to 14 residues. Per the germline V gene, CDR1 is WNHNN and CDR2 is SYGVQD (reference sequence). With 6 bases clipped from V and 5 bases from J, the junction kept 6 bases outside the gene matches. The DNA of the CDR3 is TGCGCCAGCAGCGGGACAGGGGTGGTCGAGACCCAGTACTTC. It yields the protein CASSGTGVVETQYF.

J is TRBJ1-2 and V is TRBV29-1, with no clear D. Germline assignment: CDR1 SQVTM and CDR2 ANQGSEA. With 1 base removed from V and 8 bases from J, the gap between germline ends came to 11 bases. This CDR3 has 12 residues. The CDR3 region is CSVEVLGTGYTF. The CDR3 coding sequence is TGCAGCGTTGAAGTTTTGGGCACAGGCTACACCTTC.

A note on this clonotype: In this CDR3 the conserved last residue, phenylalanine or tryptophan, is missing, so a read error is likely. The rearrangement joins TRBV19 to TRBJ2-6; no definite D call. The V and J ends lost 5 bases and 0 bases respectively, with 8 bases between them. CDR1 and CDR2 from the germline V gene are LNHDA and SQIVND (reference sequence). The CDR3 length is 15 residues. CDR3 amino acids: CASSPQASGANVLTH. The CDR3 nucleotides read TGTGCCAGTAGTCCACAAGCCTCTGGGGCCAACGTCCTGACTCAC.

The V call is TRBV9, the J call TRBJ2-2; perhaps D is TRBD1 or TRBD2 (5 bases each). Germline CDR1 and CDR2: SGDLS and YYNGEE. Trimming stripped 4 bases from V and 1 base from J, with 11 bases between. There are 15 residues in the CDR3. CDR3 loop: CASSKGTLNTGELFF. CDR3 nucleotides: TGTGCCAGCAGCAAAGGGACGCTGAACACCGGGGAGCTGTTTTTT.

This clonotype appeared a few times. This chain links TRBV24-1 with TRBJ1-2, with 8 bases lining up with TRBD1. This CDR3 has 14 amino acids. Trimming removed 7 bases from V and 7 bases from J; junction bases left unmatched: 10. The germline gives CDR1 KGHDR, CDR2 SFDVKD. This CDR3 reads CATSSPDRDSGYTF. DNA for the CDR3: TGTGCCACCAGCTCACCGGACAGGGACTCTGGCTACACCTTC.

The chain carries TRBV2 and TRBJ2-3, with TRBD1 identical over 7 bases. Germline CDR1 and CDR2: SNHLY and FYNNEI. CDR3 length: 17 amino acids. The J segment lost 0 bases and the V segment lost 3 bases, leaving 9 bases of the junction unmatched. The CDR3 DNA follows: TGTGCCAGCAGTGAGGAGACAGGGACGCTTAGCACAGATACGCAGTATTTT. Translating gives CASSEETGTLSTDTQYF.

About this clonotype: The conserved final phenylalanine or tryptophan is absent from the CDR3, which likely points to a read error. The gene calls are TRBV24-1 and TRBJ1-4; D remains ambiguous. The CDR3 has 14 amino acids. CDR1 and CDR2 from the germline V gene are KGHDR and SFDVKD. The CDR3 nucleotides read TGCGCCACCAGTGACACCTCAACTAATGAAAAACTGTTTCTT. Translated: CATSDTSTNEKLFL.

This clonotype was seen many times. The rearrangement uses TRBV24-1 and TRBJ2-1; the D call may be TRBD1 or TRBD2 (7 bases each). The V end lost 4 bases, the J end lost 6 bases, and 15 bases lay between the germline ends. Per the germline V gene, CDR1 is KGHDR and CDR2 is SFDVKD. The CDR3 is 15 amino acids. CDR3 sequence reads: CATSEEGAGVNEQFF. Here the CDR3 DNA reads TGTGCCACCAGTGAGGAGGGGGCGGGGGTCAATGAGCAGTTCTTC.

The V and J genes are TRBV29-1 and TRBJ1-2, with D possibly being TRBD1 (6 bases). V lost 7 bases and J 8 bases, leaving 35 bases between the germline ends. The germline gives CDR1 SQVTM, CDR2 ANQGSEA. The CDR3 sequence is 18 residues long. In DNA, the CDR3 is TGCAGCGCCTATCTAGGTGGACAGTCCTATGGAGCCTACCGAGGCTACACCTTC. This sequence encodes CSAYLGGQSYGAYRGYTF.

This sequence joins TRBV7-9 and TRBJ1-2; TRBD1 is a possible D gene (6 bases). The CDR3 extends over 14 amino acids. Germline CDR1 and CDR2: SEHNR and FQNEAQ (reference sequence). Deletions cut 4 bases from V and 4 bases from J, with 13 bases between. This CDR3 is CASSSVDRLYGYTF. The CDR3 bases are TGTGCCAGCAGCTCCGTGGACAGACTCTATGGCTACACCTTC.

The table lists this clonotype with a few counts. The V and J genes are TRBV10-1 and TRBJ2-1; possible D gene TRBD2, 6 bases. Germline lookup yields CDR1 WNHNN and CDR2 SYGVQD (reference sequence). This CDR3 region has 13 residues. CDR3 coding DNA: TGCGCAGTCCAGCGGGCTAGCAGCGATGAGCAGTTCTTC. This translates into CAVQRASSDEQFF.